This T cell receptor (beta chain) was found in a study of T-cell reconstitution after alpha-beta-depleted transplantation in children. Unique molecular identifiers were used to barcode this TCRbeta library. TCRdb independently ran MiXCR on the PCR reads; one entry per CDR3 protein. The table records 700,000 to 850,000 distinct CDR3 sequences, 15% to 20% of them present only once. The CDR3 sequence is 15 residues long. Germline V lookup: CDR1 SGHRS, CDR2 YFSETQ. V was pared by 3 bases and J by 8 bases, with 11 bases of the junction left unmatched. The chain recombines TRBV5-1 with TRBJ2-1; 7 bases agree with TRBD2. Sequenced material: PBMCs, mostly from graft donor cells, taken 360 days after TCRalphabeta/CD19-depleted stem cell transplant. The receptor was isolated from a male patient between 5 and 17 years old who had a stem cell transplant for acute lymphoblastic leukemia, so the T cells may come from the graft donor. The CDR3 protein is CASSYWTRGGDEQFF. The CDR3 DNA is TGCGCCAGCAGCTATTGGACTAGGGGAGGGGATGAGCAGTTCTTC.